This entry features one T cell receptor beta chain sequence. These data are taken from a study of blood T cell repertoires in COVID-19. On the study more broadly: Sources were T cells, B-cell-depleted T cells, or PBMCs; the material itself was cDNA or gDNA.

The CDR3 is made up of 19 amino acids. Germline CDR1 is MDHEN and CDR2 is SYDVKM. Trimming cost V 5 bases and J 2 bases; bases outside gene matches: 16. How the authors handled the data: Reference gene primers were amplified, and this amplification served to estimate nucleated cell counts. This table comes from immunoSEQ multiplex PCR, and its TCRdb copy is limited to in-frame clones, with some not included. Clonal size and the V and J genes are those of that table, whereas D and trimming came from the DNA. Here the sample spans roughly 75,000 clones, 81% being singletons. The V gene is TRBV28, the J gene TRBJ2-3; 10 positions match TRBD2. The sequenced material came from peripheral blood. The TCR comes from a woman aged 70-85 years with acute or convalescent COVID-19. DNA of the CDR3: TGTGCCAGCAGTGTTACTAGCGGGAAAAAGGTGTGGGACACAGATACGCAGTATTTT. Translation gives CASSVTSGKKVWDTDTQYF.